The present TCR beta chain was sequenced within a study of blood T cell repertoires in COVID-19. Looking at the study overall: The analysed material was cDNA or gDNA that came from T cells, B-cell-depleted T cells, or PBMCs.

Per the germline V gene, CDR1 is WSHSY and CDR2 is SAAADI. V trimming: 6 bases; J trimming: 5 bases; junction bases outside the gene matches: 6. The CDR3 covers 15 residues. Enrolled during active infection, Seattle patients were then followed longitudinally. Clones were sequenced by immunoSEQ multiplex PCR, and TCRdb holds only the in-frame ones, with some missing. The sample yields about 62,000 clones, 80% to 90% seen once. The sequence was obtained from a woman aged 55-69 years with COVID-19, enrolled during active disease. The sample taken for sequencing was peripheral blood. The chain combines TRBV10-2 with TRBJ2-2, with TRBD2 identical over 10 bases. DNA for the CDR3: TGCGCCAGCAGGGCGGGAGCGGGAGGGACCGGGGAGCTGTTTTTT. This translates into CASRAGAGGTGELFF.